This passage covers 11 T cell receptor beta chains from one sample sequenced in a study of blood T cells in healthy people across ages. A second about 7 to 12 cycle PCR used barcoded and J-beta primers. TCRdb redid the calling of the 5' RACE reads with MiXCR, one entry per CDR3 protein. The sample consists of fewer than 1.5 million distinct CDR3 sequences, about 40% of them appearing once. The sample consisted of blood. The receptor set was obtained from a woman between 18 and 29 years old in good health.

This clonotype has a handful of counts. The gene calls are TRBV6-5 and TRBJ2-7, with 7 bases aligning to TRBD1. CDR1 and CDR2 from the germline V gene are MNHEY and SVGAGI. Losses at the gene ends were 0 bases for V and 6 bases for J; bases not matched to a gene: 2. The CDR3 spans 13 residues. The chain's CDR3 is CASSYSTGIEQYF. The DNA of the CDR3 is TGTGCCAGCAGTTACTCGACAGGGATCGAGCAGTACTTC.

This rearrangement joins TRBV5-1 to TRBJ2-5; 8 bases agree with TRBD2. The DNA end lines up better with TRBJ2-7; the J call may be wrong. CDR1 and CDR2 from the germline V gene are SGHRS and YFSETQ. The length of the CDR3 is 13 residues. CDR3: CASSLGTRGEQYF. In DNA form, the CDR3 reads TGCGCCAGCAGCTTAGGGACTAGAGGCGAGCAGTACTTC.

This clonotype was found once. One base away lies a much larger clone, so this may be a sequencing read error. V and J are TRBV28 and TRBJ2-6, with D tentatively TRBD1 (5 bases). This CDR3 region has 16 residues. From germline, CDR1 is MDHEN and CDR2 SYDVKM. The CDR3 loop is CASSSPGFSGASVLTF. The CDR3 DNA is TGTGCCAGCAGTTCACCAGGCTTCTCTGGGGCCAGCGTCCTGACTTTC.

This clonotype came up once. V gene TRBV29-1 combines with J gene TRBJ1-2, with D maybe TRBD1 (6 bases). V dropped 8 bases and J dropped 4 bases, with 14 bases sitting between them. This CDR3 has 12 residues. Germline CDR1 SQVTM, CDR2 ANQGSEA. CDR3 sequence reads: CSIPRGGYGYTF. The CDR3 nucleotides read TGCAGCATCCCACGAGGGGGCTATGGCTACACCTTC.

This clonotype was seen ten or more times. J is TRBJ2-7 and V is TRBV12-3 or TRBV12-4, with D perhaps matching TRBD1 or TRBD2 (5 bases each). V was clipped by 7 bases and J by 2 bases, with 15 bases between them. This CDR3 is 14 amino acids long. The CDR3, as DNA: TGTGCCAGCACCCTGGGGGACGGACCCTACGAGCAGTACTTC. The encoded protein is CASTLGDGPYEQYF.

The chain carries TRBV29-1 and TRBJ2-7; D is uncertain. Per the germline V gene, CDR1 is SQVTM and CDR2 is ANQGSEA. V lost 5 bases and J lost 3, with 8 bases in between. The CDR3 is 11 amino acids. As DNA, the CDR3 is TGCAGCGTTAAAGTTAACTACGAGCAGTACTTC. It specifies CSVKVNYEQYF.

This clonotype came up a few times. The V and J genes are TRBV9 and TRBJ2-5; D is perhaps TRBD2 (7 bases). Germline CDR1 reads SGDLS; CDR2 reads YYNGEE. Trimming stripped 0 bases from V and 4 bases from J, with 10 bases between. CDR3 length equals 14 residues. CDR3 DNA: TGTGCCAGCAGCGTAGAGGCGGGGGCAGAGACCCAGTACTTC. This codes for CASSVEAGAETQYF.

The gene calls are TRBV12-3 or TRBV12-4 and TRBJ1-2; D is unresolved. V lost 6 bases and J lost 7, with 15 bases in between. CDR3 size: 13 residues. The CDR3, as DNA: TGTGCCAGCAGCCAGTTGATAAGCTGTGGCTACACCTTC. This translates into CASSQLISCGYTF.

This rearrangement joins TRBV20-1 to TRBJ1-2; D may be TRBD1 (6 bases). The CDR3 runs to 13 residues. Deletions cut 2 bases from V and 7 bases from J, with 14 bases between. The germline V gene has CDR1 DFQATT and CDR2 SNEGSKA (reference sequence). The CDR3, as DNA: TGCAGTGCTAGACCCACCCAGGGGTTTGGCTACACCTTC. Translated: CSARPTQGFGYTF.

This clonotype was detected only a few times. The V gene is TRBV28, the J gene TRBJ1-2; D ambiguous. The CDR3 is 16 residues long. Trimming took 8 bases from V and 4 from J, leaving 23 bases between them. Germline V CDR1 and CDR2: MDHEN, SYDVKM. CDR3 in amino acids: CASSVPMGGRTYGYTF. CDR3 sequence (DNA): TGTGCCAGCTCCGTACCCATGGGAGGGCGCACCTATGGCTACACCTTC.

This clonotype was observed a handful of times. As DNA, the CDR3 is TGTGCCAGCAGTGCCCTCCCTCCAGATACGCAGTATTTT. It is translated as CASSALPPDTQYF. The V call is TRBV27, the J call TRBJ2-3; D uncertain. This CDR3 is 13 amino acids long. Germline V gene data show CDR1 as MNHEY and CDR2 as SMNVEV (reference sequence). Trimming took 5 bases from V and 4 from J, leaving 10 bases between them.